The source of this TCR beta chain is a study of blood T cell repertoires in COVID-19. Study details: Samples representing acute and convalescent COVID-19 were sourced from the United States, Italy and Spain. PBMCs, B-cell-depleted T cells, or T cells were the source of the cDNA or gDNA that made up the material.

This CDR3 region has 16 residues. V was pared by 4 bases and J by 8 bases, with 13 bases of the junction left unmatched. Germline CDR1 and CDR2: SGHTA and FQGNSA. The assay was immunoSEQ multiplex PCR, and TCRdb's table has in-frame clones only and misses some. The sample has roughly 200,000 clones, roughly 76% seen once. The J gene is TRBJ1-1, the V gene TRBV7-2; TRBD1 agrees at 10 bases. Sequenced: peripheral blood. This sequence originates from a woman in her fifties or sixties with active or convalescent COVID-19. This CDR3 is CASSSDRGRIVLEAFF. Here the CDR3 DNA reads TGTGCCAGCAGCTCTGACAGGGGGCGGATAGTTTTGGAAGCTTTCTTT.